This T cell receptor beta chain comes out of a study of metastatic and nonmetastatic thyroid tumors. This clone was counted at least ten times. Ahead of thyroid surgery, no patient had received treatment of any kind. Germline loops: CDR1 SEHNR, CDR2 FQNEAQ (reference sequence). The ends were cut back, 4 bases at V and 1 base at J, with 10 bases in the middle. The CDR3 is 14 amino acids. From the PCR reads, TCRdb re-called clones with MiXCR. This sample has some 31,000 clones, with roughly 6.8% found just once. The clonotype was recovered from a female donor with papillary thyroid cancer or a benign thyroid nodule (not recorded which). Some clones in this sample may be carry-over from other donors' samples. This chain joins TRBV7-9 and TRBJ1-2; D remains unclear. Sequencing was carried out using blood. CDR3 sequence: CASSSTTHNYGYTF. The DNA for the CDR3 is TGTGCCAGCAGCTCAACCACCCATAACTATGGCTACACCTTC.